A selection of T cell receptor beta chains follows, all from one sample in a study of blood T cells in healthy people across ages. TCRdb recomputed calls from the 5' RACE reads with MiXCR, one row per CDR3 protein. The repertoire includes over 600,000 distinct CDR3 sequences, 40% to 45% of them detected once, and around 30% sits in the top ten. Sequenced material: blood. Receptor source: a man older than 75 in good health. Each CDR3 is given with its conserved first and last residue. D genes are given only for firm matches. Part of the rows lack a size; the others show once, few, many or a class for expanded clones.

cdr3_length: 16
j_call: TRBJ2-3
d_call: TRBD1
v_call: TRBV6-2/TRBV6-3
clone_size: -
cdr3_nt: TGTGCCAGCAGTTACCCGACAGGGCCTAGGACAGATACGCAGTATTTT
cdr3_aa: CASSYPTGPRTDTQYF

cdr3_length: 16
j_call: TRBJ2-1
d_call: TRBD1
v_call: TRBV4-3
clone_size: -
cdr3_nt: TGCGCCAGCAGCCAACTCTTGGACAGGAACCACAATGAGCAGTTCTTC
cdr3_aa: CASSQLLDRNHNEQFF

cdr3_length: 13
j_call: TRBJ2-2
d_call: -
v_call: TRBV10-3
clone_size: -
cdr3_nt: TGTGCCATCAGTTATACAGGGACCGGGGAGCTGTTTTTT
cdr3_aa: CAISYTGTGELFF

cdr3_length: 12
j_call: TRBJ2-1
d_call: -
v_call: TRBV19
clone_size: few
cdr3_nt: TGTGCCAGTAACTCCCGGCCGGGCGAGCAGTTCTTC
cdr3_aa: CASNSRPGEQFF

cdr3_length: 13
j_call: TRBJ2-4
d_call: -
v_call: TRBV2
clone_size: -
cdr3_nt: TGTGCCAGCCTGACAGAAGCCAAAAACATTCAGTACTTC
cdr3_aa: CASLTEAKNIQYF

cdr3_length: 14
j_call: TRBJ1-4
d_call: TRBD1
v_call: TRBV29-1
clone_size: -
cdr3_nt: TGCAGCGTCGATAAAAGGGGGCGCGGTGAAAAACTGTTTTTT
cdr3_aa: CSVDKRGRGEKLFF

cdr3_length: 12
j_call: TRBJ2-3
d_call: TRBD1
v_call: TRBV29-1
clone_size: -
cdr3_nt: TGCAGCGCTGACAGGGACCCAGATACGCAGTATTTT
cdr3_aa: CSADRDPDTQYF

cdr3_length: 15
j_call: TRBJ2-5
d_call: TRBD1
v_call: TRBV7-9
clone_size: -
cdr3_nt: TGTGCCAGCAGCTTTGCTGGGACAGGGGGAGAGACCCAGTACTTC
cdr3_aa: CASSFAGTGGETQYF

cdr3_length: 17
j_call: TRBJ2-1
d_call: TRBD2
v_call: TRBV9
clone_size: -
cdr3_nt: TGTGCCAGCAGCGTAGACGGCGGGAGGGCCGCCTACAATGAGCAGTTCTTC
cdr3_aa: CASSVDGGRAAYNEQFF

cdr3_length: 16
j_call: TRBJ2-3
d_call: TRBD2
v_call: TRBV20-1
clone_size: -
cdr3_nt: TGCAGTACTGGGGGGGGGACTAGCGGCAGCACAGATACGCAGTATTTT
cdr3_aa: CSTGGGTSGSTDTQYF

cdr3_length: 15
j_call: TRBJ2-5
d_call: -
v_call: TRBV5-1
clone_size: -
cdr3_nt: TGCGCCAGCAGCTCCGGGGCCTTTGGACGAGAGACCCAGTACTTC
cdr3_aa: CASSSGAFGRETQYF

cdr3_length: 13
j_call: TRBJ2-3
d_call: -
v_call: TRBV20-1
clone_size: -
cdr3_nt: TGCAGTGCTAGAGTTGGTTCAGCAGATACGCAGTATTTT
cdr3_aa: CSARVGSADTQYF

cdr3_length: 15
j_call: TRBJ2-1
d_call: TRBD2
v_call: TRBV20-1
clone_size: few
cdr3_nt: TGCAGTGCTAGAGATACTAGCGGGAGTAACTGGGAGCAGTTCTTC
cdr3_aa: CSARDTSGSNWEQFF

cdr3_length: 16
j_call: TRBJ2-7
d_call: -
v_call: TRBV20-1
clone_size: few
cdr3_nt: TGCAGTGTCAGGAGGGCAGGACGTAACCCAACGTACGAGCAGTACTTC
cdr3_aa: CSVRRAGRNPTYEQYF

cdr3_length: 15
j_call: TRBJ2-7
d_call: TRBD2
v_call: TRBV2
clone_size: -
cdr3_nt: TGTGCCAGCAGTGGGGCGGGGGGCTCCTACAATGAGCAGTACTTC
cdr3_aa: CASSGAGGSYNEQYF

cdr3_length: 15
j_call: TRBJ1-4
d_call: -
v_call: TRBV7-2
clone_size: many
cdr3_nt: TGTGCCAGCAGCTTAGGCGGGTTGCCTAATGAAAAACTGTTTTTT
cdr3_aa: CASSLGGLPNEKLFF

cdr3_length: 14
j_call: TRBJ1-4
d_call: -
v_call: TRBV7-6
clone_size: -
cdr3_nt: TGTGCCAGCAGCCGACCCGAGGACAAGGGACGTCTGTTTTTT
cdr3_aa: CASSRPEDKGRLFF

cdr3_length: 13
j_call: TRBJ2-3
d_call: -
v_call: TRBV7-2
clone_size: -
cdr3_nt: TGTGCCAGCAGCTCGGAGGCGGAAGATACGCAGTATTTT
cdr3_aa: CASSSEAEDTQYF

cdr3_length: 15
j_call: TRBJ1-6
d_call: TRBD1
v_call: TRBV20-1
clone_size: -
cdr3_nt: TGCAGTGCTCCGTTAGGACAGGGTTCCAGGTCACCCCTCCACTTT
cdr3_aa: CSAPLGQGSRSPLHF

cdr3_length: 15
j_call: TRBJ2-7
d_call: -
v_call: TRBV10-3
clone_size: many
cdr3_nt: TGTGCCATCAGTGAGAGCAGGGAAGGTACCTACGAGCAGTACTTC
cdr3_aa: CAISESREGTYEQYF

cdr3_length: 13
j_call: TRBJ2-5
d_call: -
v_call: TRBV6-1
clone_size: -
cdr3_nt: TGTGCCAGCTTCAAGGGCAGCCAAGAGACCCAGTACTTC
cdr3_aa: CASFKGSQETQYF

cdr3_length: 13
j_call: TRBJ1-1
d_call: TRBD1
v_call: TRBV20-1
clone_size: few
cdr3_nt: TGCAGTGCTCCTGGGGACAGGGGAGCTGAAGCTTTCTTT
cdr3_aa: CSAPGDRGAEAFF

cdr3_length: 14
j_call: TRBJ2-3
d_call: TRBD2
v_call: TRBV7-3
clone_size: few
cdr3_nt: TGTGCCAGCAGCTCTAGCGGGATAACAGATACGCAGTATTTT
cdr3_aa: CASSSSGITDTQYF

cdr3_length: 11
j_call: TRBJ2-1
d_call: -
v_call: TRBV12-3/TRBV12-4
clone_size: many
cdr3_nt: TGTGCCAGCAGCGAACAGCGGGTTTTGTTCTTC
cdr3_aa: CASSEQRVLFF

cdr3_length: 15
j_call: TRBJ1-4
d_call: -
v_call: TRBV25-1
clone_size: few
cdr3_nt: TGTGCCAGCAGCGATACAGGACCAACTAATGAAAAACTGTTTTTT
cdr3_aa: CASSDTGPTNEKLFF

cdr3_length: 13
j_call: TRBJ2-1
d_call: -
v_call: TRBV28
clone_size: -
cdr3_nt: TGTGCCAGCAGTTTTGGTGAATACTATGAGCAGTTCTTC
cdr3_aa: CASSFGEYYEQFF

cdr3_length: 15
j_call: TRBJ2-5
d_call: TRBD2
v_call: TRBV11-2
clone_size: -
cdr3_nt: TGTGCCACCAGCGCGACGGGACTAGTGATGGAGACCCAGTACTTC
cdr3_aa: CATSATGLVMETQYF

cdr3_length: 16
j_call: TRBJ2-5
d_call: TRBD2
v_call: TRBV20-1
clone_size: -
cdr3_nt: TGCAGTGCTATGGCGGGAGTCAGGGAGCACCAAGAGACCCAGTACTTC
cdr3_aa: CSAMAGVREHQETQYF

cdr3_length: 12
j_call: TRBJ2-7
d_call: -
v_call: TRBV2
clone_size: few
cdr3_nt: TGTGCCAGCGGGTCTGAGGGAATCGGGCAGTACTTC
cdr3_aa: CASGSEGIGQYF